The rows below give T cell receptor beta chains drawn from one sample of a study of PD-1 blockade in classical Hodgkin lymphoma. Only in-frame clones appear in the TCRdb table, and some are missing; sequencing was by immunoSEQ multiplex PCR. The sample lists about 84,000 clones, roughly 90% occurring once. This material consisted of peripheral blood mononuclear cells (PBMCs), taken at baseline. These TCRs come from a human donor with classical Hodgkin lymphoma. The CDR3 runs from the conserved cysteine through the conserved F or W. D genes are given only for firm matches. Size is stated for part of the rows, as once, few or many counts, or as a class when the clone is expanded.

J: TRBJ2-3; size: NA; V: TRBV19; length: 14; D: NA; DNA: TGTGCCAGTAGTTCACCCGGTTTCTCGGATACGCAGTATTTT; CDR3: CASSSPGFSDTQYF
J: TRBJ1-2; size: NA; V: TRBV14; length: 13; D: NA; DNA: TGTGCCAGCAGCCAAGAGGGACTGGGGGGCTACACCTTC; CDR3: CASSQEGLGGYTF
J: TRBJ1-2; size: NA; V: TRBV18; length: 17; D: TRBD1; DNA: TGTGCCAGCTCACTACGTCCGGGACAGGGCTACGAAGGTGGCTACACCTTC; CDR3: CASSLRPGQGYEGGYTF
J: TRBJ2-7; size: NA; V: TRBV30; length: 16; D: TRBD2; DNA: TGTGCCTGGAGTGGAACTAGCGGGATTAGCTCCTACGAGCAGTACTTC; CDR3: CAWSGTSGISSYEQYF
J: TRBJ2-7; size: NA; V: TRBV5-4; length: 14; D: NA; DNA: TGTGCCAGCAGCTTGTCCCCAGGCGCCTACGAGCAGTACTTC; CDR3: CASSLSPGAYEQYF
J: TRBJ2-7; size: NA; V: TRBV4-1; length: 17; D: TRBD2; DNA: TGCGCCAGCAGCCAAGTCCGACTAGCGGGGAGCTCCTACGAGCAGTACTTC; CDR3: CASSQVRLAGSSYEQYF
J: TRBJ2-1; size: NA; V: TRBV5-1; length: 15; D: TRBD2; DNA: TGCGCCAGCAGCTTGGATAGCGGGAGGTTCAATGAGCAGTTCTTC; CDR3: CASSLDSGRFNEQFF
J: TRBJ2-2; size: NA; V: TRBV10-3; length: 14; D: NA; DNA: TGTGCCATCAGGACCGGCAAAAAGGCCGGGGAGCTGTTTTTT; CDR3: CAIRTGKKAGELFF
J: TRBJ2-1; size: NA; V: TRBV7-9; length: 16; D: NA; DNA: TGTGCCAGCAGACCGAGGGTGGTGGGCTCCTACAATGAGCAGTTCTTC; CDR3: CASRPRVVGSYNEQFF
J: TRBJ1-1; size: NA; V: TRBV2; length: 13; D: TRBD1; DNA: TGTGCCAGCAGTCGGGACAGGGGGACTGAAGCTTTCTTT; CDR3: CASSRDRGTEAFF
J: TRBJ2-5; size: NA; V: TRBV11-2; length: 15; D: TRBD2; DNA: TGTGCCAGCATCGACTCCGGGACTAGCGGAGAGACCCAGTACTTC; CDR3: CASIDSGTSGETQYF
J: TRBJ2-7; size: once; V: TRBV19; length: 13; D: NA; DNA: TGTGCCAGTAGTGAGGCCAGCGCCTACGAGCAGTACTTC; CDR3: CASSEASAYEQYF
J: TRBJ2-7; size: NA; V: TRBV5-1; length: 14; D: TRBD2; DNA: TGCGCCAGCAATCTAGCGGGAGGCACCTACGAGCAGTACTTC; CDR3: CASNLAGGTYEQYF
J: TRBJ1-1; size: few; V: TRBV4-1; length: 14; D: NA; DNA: TGCGCCAGCAGCCCTACCCCCGCGGCGCGGTCGGCTTTCTTT; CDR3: CASSPTPAARSAFF